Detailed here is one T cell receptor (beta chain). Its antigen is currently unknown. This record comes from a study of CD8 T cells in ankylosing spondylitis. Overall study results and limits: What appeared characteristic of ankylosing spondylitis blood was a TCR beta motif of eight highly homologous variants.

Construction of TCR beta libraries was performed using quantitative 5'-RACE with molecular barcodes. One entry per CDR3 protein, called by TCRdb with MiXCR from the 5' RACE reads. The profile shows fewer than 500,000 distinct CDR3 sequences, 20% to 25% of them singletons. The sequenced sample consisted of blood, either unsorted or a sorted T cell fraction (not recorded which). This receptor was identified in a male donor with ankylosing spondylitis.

This chain's CDR3 is CAISQPGQGSAEQFF. Here the CDR3 DNA reads TGTGCCATCAGTCAACCGGGACAGGGGTCGGCTGAGCAGTTCTTC. This sequence joins TRBV10-3 and TRBJ2-1; 10 nucleotides line up with TRBD1. CDR3 length: 15 amino acids. From germline, CDR1 is ENHRY and CDR2 SYGVKD. J lost 9 bases, V lost 5 bases, and 10 bases had no gene match.